One sample yielded the 27 T cell receptor beta chains listed below, sequenced in a study of T cell repertoires in cytomegalovirus infection. TCRdb independently ran MiXCR on the reads; one entry per CDR3 protein. Among 250,000 or so distinct CDR3 sequences listed, around 15% were seen once. Sample: CD8+ T cells from PBMCs. The source of these receptors is a human donor in good health (CMV status not recorded). Some clones in this sample may be carry-over from other donors' samples.

The sample holds a few counts of this clonotype. In nucleotides, the CDR3 is TGTGCCAGCAGTCCGGGGACAGGACCCACTGAAGCTTTCTTT. Residues: CASSPGTGPTEAFF. This rearrangement joins TRBV6-6 to TRBJ1-1, with 8 bases aligning to TRBD1. The CDR3 totals 14 residues. Per germline, CDR1 MNHNY and CDR2 SVGAGI (reference sequence). Trimming removed 5 bases from V and 4 bases from J; junction bases left unmatched: 6.

In this sample, this clonotype turned up a few times. In nucleotides, the CDR3 is TGTGCCAGCAGTTTGGTGGAGGGGAATAGCAATCAGCCCCAGCATTTT. The encoded protein is CASSLVEGNSNQPQHF. This sequence joins TRBV28 and TRBJ1-5; D possibly corresponds to TRBD1 (5 bases). Germline assignment: CDR1 MDHEN and CDR2 SYDVKM. The CDR3 is 16 residues long. V lost 3 bases and J lost 0, with 12 bases in between.

The table lists this clonotype with a few counts. The rearrangement uses TRBV27 and TRBJ1-2; 8 bases align to TRBD1. Germline CDR1 and CDR2: MNHEY and SMNVEV (reference sequence). The CDR3 sequence is 15 residues long. Trimming took 6 bases from V and 6 from J; bases not matched to a gene: 12. In DNA, the CDR3 is TGTGCCAGCAGACGTCTCGGCCCAGGGGGCGATGGCTACACCTTC. Protein: CASRRLGPGGDGYTF.

This clonotype appeared a few times. The chain recombines TRBV4-2 with TRBJ1-6, with TRBD1 matching over 8 bases. With V trimmed by 0 bases and J by 8 bases, 6 bases remained unmatched. Per the germline V gene, CDR1 is LGHNA and CDR2 is YNFKEQ. The CDR3 is 16 amino acids. Here the CDR3 reads CASSQEGQEGYSPLHF. CDR3 bases: TGTGCCAGCAGCCAAGAGGGACAGGAAGGATATTCACCCCTCCACTTT.

This clonotype was counted a few times. The CDR3 spells CASSRAGAPYEQYF. CDR3 DNA sequence: TGTGCCAGCAGTCGCGCCGGGGCCCCCTACGAGCAGTACTTC. The chain combines TRBV28 with TRBJ2-7, with D possibly called TRBD1 or TRBD2 (5 bases each). Germline CDR1 and CDR2: MDHEN and SYDVKM. The V end was cut by 5 bases, the J end by 2 bases, with 13 bases between. The CDR3 contains 14 residues.

This clonotype was picked up many times. V and J are TRBV5-6 and TRBJ1-2, with D perhaps matching TRBD1 (6 bases). V was pared by 0 bases and J by 6 bases, with 15 bases between. The CDR3 contains 15 residues. Germline CDR1 is SGHDT and CDR2 is YYEEEE. CDR3: CASSLEWAGDDGYTF. In nucleotides, the CDR3 is TGTGCCAGCAGCTTGGAGTGGGCAGGGGATGATGGCTACACCTTC.

This clonotype was observed a few times. The chain employs TRBV19 and TRBJ2-3; D remains ambiguous. The ends were cut back, 2 bases at V and 0 bases at J, with 3 bases in the middle. Germline CDR1 is LNHDA and CDR2 is SQIVND (reference sequence). The CDR3 totals 13 residues. CDR3 coding DNA: TGTGCCAGTAGTATACCTAGCACAGATACGCAGTATTTT. As protein: CASSIPSTDTQYF.

The chain is built from TRBV28 and TRBJ2-7; 10 bases are a match to TRBD1. There are 15 residues in the CDR3. Germline loops: CDR1 MDHEN, CDR2 SYDVKM. The J segment lost 5 bases and the V segment lost 1 base, leaving 5 bases of the junction unmatched. The CDR3 region is CASSLFPGTGDEQYF. The CDR3 bases are TGTGCCAGCAGTTTATTCCCCGGGACAGGGGACGAGCAGTACTTC.

This clonotype appeared a few times. V gene TRBV5-6 combines with J gene TRBJ2-7; D unresolved. Germline-derived CDR1 and CDR2 are SGHDT and YYEEEE. This CDR3 is 12 amino acids long. V lost 2 bases and J 0 bases, leaving 3 bases between the germline ends. The CDR3 bases are TGTGCCAGCAGCTTTAACTCCTACGAGCAGTACTTC. Translating it yields CASSFNSYEQYF.

The V and J genes are TRBV29-1 and TRBJ1-2, with D hard to call. This CDR3 region has 11 residues. V lost 7 bases, J lost 8 bases, and 14 bases lay in between. Looked up from germline, CDR1 is SQVTM and CDR2 is ANQGSEA. CDR3 sequence reads: CSGRAAGGYTF. In DNA form, the CDR3 reads TGCAGCGGTAGGGCAGCCGGCGGCTACACCTTC. Using reference TRBV29-1 and TRBJ1-2 for the parts outside the CDR3, the full variable domain is SAVISQKPSRDICQRGTSLTIQCQVDSQVTMMFWYRQQPGQSLTLIATANQGSEATYESGFVIDKFPISRPNLTFSTLTVSNMSPEDSSIYLCSGRAAGGYTFGSGTRLTVV.

This clonotype was detected only a few times. The gene calls are TRBV5-4 and TRBJ1-2; 7 positions agree with TRBD1. V lost 4 bases, J lost 3 bases, and 9 bases stayed unmatched. The germline CDR1 and CDR2 sequences are SGHNT and YYREEE (reference sequence). The CDR3 is 15 residues long. The CDR3 protein is CASSGEDRSDYGYTF. DNA for the CDR3: TGTGCCAGCAGCGGCGAGGACAGGTCGGACTATGGCTACACCTTC.

The chain has TRBV27 and TRBJ2-7; 7 nucleotides line up with TRBD1. There are 16 residues in the CDR3. Germline V gene sequence: CDR1 MNHEY, CDR2 SMNVEV (reference sequence). Losses at the gene ends were 0 bases for V and 2 bases for J; bases not matched to a gene: 7. The CDR3 protein is CASSLSFRTGTYEQYF. CDR3 bases: TGTGCCAGCAGTTTATCTTTCCGGACAGGAACCTACGAGCAGTACTTC.

In this sample, this clonotype turned up many times. The V gene is TRBV7-2, the J gene TRBJ1-1; D is undetermined. Looked up from germline, CDR1 is SGHTA and CDR2 is FQGNSA. The CDR3 covers 16 residues. V was pared by 5 bases and J by 0 bases, with 16 bases between. The CDR3 DNA reads TGTGCCAGCAGCGAAATGGGCAGGCCCATGAACACTGAAGCTTTCTTT. It is translated as CASSEMGRPMNTEAFF.

The rearrangement uses TRBV19 and TRBJ2-1, with a tentative D call TRBD1 (6 bases). This CDR3 spans 15 amino acids. Trimming cost V 5 bases and J 3 bases, with 14 bases left between them. Germline V gene sequence: CDR1 LNHDA, CDR2 SQIVND (reference sequence). The DNA for the CDR3 is TGTGCCAGTAGTCTAGGACAGAGAATCTACAATGAGCAGTTCTTC. It specifies CASSLGQRIYNEQFF.

As regards this clonotype: This may be a read error, as it is one base from a much larger clone. The rearrangement links TRBV6-5 to TRBJ1-1; 7 positions match TRBD1. In germline, CDR1 is MNHEY, CDR2 SVGAGI. The CDR3 contains 15 residues. The CDR3 protein is CASSYVDRLNTGAFF. DNA of the CDR3: TGTGCCAGCAGTTACGTGGACAGGCTGAACACTGGAGCTTTCTTT.

This clonotype was counted at least ten times. The V call is TRBV28, the J call TRBJ2-2; D unclear. Per germline, CDR1 MDHEN and CDR2 SYDVKM. The CDR3 contains 13 residues. V was pared by 3 bases and J by 2 bases, with 4 bases between. In DNA form, the CDR3 reads TGTGCCAGCAGTTTGCGAAACACCGGGGAGCTGTTTTTT. As protein: CASSLRNTGELFF.

This clonotype has just a few counts. The chain combines TRBV28 with TRBJ1-2, with unresolved D. The CDR3 is made up of 13 amino acids. V lost 0 bases, J lost 3 bases, and 5 bases lay in between. Germline CDR1 is MDHEN and CDR2 is SYDVKM. CDR3 in amino acids: CASSLWADYGYTF. The CDR3, as DNA: TGTGCCAGCAGTTTATGGGCAGACTATGGCTACACCTTC.

This clonotype was seen repeatedly, ten times or more. The chain joins TRBV7-9 to TRBJ2-3; 9 bases agree with TRBD1. CDR1 is SEHNR and CDR2 is FQNEAQ in the germline V gene (reference sequence). The CDR3 has 17 residues. J lost 1 base, V lost 5 bases, and 10 bases had no gene match. The CDR3 reads CASSPPRTGARTDTQYF. CDR3 sequence (DNA): TGTGCCAGCAGCCCGCCCCGGACAGGGGCCCGCACAGATACGCAGTATTTT.

This clonotype appeared many times. The chain recombines TRBV7-8 with TRBJ2-7, with a weak D call TRBD1 (6 bases). Germline V CDR1 and CDR2: SGHVS, FQNEAQ. The length of the CDR3 is 15 residues. With 5 bases removed from V and 2 bases from J, the gap between germline ends came to 16 bases. The CDR3: CASSPMADSTYEQYF. CDR3 DNA: TGTGCCAGCAGCCCCATGGCGGACAGCACCTACGAGCAGTACTTC.

A few counts support this clonotype. J is TRBJ2-3 and V is TRBV5-6; 7 positions match TRBD2. The V gene end was trimmed by 9 bases and the J gene end by 3 bases; junction bases not matched to a gene: 7. This CDR3 comprises 13 residues. Germline V gene data show CDR1 as SGHDT and CDR2 as YYEEEE. The CDR3 nucleotides read TGTGCCACTTGCTGGGGGGGGACAGATACGCAGTATTTT. Protein sequence: CATCWGGTDTQYF.

In this sample, this clonotype turned up many times. The V gene is TRBV7-6, the J gene TRBJ2-7; 8 bases are shared with TRBD1. The germline gives CDR1 SGHVS, CDR2 FNYEAQ. Unmatched junction bases numbered 20, after V lost 5 bases and J lost 5 bases. The CDR3 contains 18 residues. The CDR3 reads CASSNYKSGQGLGDEQYF. CDR3 DNA sequence: TGTGCCAGCAGCAACTACAAGAGCGGACAGGGATTGGGGGACGAGCAGTACTTC.

This clonotype was seen only a few times. J is TRBJ2-7 and V is TRBV24-1; D may be TRBD1 or TRBD2 (6 bases each). Deletions cut 3 bases from V and 3 bases from J, with 14 bases between. The V gene's germline CDR1 is KGHDR and CDR2 SFDVKD. This CDR3 is built from 15 residues. The CDR3 nucleotides are TGTGCCACCAGTGATGGCAGGGGAGGTTTCTACGAGCAGTACTTC. It codes for CATSDGRGGFYEQYF.

This clonotype came up many times. The rearrangement uses TRBV7-9 and TRBJ2-1; 9 bases fit TRBD2. CDR3 length: 14 residues. Germline-derived CDR1 and CDR2 are SEHNR and FQNEAQ (reference sequence). Trimming removed 1 base from V and 6 bases from J; junction bases left unmatched: 1. CDR3 protein: CASSLGGGANEQFF. The CDR3 nucleotides read TGTGCCAGCAGCTTAGGCGGGGGGGCCAATGAGCAGTTCTTC.

V gene TRBV7-9 combines with J gene TRBJ2-1; D is undetermined. This CDR3 has 12 residues. Trimming left V 0 bases short and J 8 bases short, with 5 bases between. The germline V gene has CDR1 SEHNR and CDR2 FQNEAQ (reference sequence). The CDR3 DNA reads TGTGCCAGCAGCTTAGCAGGATATGAGCAGTTCTTC. Translation gives CASSLAGYEQFF.

This clonotype has more than one count but fewer than ten. The chain combines TRBV19 with TRBJ1-1; D remains unclear. The CDR3 extends over 15 amino acids. Per the germline V gene, CDR1 is LNHDA and CDR2 is SQIVND (reference sequence). V lost 3 bases and J lost 3, with 14 bases in between. The CDR3 is CASSIPWSRDTEAFF. CDR3 sequence (DNA): TGTGCCAGTAGTATTCCTTGGAGCCGGGACACTGAAGCTTTCTTT.

The chain employs TRBV5-1 and TRBJ1-1, with 10 bases identical to TRBD1. The length of the CDR3 is 14 residues. J gave up 8 bases and V 0 bases, and 4 bases lay outside the gene matches. Germline CDR1 SGHRS, CDR2 YFSETQ. The CDR3 region has the DNA TGCGCCAGCAGCTTGGAAGGGACAGGGGAGGAAGCTTTCTTT. It encodes CASSLEGTGEEAFF.

This clonotype was picked up many times. The chain recombines TRBV6-2 or TRBV6-3 with TRBJ1-1; 10 bases are shared with TRBD1. The junction had 7 bases not matched to a gene; V was cut back by 3 bases and J by 6 bases. The CDR3 extends over 15 amino acids. Germline CDR1 and CDR2: MNHEY and SVGEGT. The CDR3 region has the DNA TGTGCCAGCAGTTATGGGATTGGACAGGGGGCTGAAGCTTTCTTT. It codes for CASSYGIGQGAEAFF.